A selection of T cell receptor beta chains follows, all from one sample in a study of early stage breast cancer tumors. The repertoire was sequenced with immunoSEQ multiplex PCR; TCRdb's copy has only in-frame clones and lacks some. The top ten hold 3% to 3.5% of the sample, which has some 70,000 clones, approximately 79% seen once. The material sequenced was blood. The receptors shown here come from a person in their sixties with breast cancer. The CDR3 runs from the conserved cysteine through the conserved F or W. Fields, in order: V gene, J gene, D gene, clone size, CDR3 protein, CDR3 DNA. The D gene is left open where the match is weak. The size of a clone is reported for some rows only, either as once, few or many, or as a class for expanded clones.

V: TRBV2; J: TRBJ2-5; D: NA; size: NA; CDR3: CAARTLSETQYF; DNA: TGTGCCGCCCGAACTTTGAGTGAGACCCAGTACTTC
V: TRBV5-1; J: TRBJ2-1; D: NA; size: NA; CDR3: CASSLEGLPHNEQFF; DNA: TGCGCCAGCAGCTTGGAGGGTCTACCTCACAATGAGCAGTTCTTC
V: TRBV5-1; J: TRBJ2-2; D: TRBD2; size: NA; CDR3: CASSTGLAGGDTGELFF; DNA: TGCGCCAGCAGCACCGGACTAGCGGGGGGAGACACCGGGGAGCTGTTTTTT
V: TRBV28; J: TRBJ1-1; D: TRBD1; size: once; CDR3: CASRPQGGNTEAFF; DNA: TGTGCCAGCAGACCACAGGGGGGGAACACTGAAGCTTTCTTT
V: TRBV4-2; J: TRBJ2-1; D: TRBD1; size: NA; CDR3: CASSRFAGQGNEQFF; DNA: TGTGCCAGCAGTCGTTTCGCTGGACAGGGGAATGAGCAGTTCTTC
V: TRBV7-9; J: TRBJ2-3; D: NA; size: once; CDR3: CASRRGGGITDTQYF; DNA: TGTGCCAGCAGAAGGGGCGGGGGCATAACAGATACGCAGTATTTT
V: TRBV7-9; J: TRBJ2-1; D: NA; size: NA; CDR3: CASSLYSLSSYNEQFF; DNA: TGTGCCAGCAGCTTATACAGTCTTAGCTCCTACAATGAGCAGTTCTTC
V: TRBV27; J: TRBJ2-7; D: NA; size: NA; CDR3: CASMRSGSGEQYF; DNA: TGTGCCAGCATGAGGTCAGGGTCAGGCGAGCAGTACTTC
V: TRBV7-8; J: TRBJ2-6; D: NA; size: NA; CDR3: CASSRWTGRVPSGANVLTF; DNA: TGTGCCAGCAGCCGATGGACGGGACGGGTTCCCTCTGGGGCCAACGTCCTGACTTTC
V: TRBV7-9; J: TRBJ2-1; D: TRBD2; size: NA; CDR3: CASSPQRGSSYNEQFF; DNA: TGTGCCAGCAGTCCTCAGCGGGGGAGCTCCTACAATGAGCAGTTCTTC
V: TRBV10-3; J: TRBJ2-7; D: TRBD1; size: few; CDR3: CAIRDRVSYEQYF; DNA: TGTGCCATCAGGGACAGGGTCTCCTACGAGCAGTACTTC
V: TRBV20-1; J: TRBJ1-1; D: NA; size: NA; CDR3: CSARWQSEVF; DNA: TGCAGTGCTAGATGGCAATCTGAGGTCTTT
V: TRBV5-1; J: TRBJ2-7; D: TRBD2; size: NA; CDR3: CASSLLASGGEQYF; DNA: TGCGCCAGCAGCTTACTAGCCTCGGGGGGCGAGCAGTACTTC
V: TRBV5-1; J: TRBJ2-7; D: TRBD2; size: NA; CDR3: CASSRLAEAYEQYF; DNA: TGCGCCAGCAGTAGACTAGCGGAGGCCTACGAGCAGTACTTC
V: TRBV4-2; J: TRBJ2-3; D: TRBD2; size: NA; CDR3: CASSQDQASGGGTDTQYF; DNA: TGTGCCAGCAGCCAAGATCAGGCTAGCGGGGGCGGCACAGATACGCAGTATTTT
V: TRBV21-1; J: TRBJ2-7; D: NA; size: NA; CDR3: CASRPEQYF; DNA: TGTGCCAGCAGACCCGAGCAGTACTTC
V: TRBV6-5; J: TRBJ1-2; D: TRBD1; size: NA; CDR3: CASSYRTGDGYTF; DNA: TGTGCCAGCAGTTACCGGACAGGGGATGGCTACACCTTC
V: TRBV11-1; J: TRBJ1-1; D: NA; size: few; CDR3: CASSLAPGRTQAEAFF; DNA: TGTGCCAGCAGCTTAGCGCCCGGACGGACTCAAGCTGAAGCTTTCTTT
V: TRBV2; J: TRBJ1-2; D: NA; size: NA; CDR3: CASSAGPPVNYGYTF; DNA: TGTGCCAGCAGTGCGGGGCCCCCGGTTAACTATGGCTACACCTTC
V: TRBV18; J: TRBJ1-1; D: TRBD1; size: NA; CDR3: CASSPPGTGGTEAFF; DNA: TGTGCCAGCTCACCACCCGGGACAGGGGGCACTGAAGCTTTCTTT
V: TRBV19; J: TRBJ1-5; D: NA; size: once; CDR3: CASSTGPLTNQPQHF; DNA: TGTGCCAGTAGTACGGGACCGCTTACTAATCAGCCCCAGCATTTT
V: TRBV5-4; J: TRBJ2-5; D: TRBD2; size: NA; CDR3: CASSFSGARETQYF; DNA: TGTGCCAGCAGCTTTAGCGGGGCTCGGGAGACCCAGTACTTC
V: TRBV4-2; J: TRBJ2-1; D: NA; size: few; CDR3: CASSQGIFNEQFF; DNA: TGTGCCAGCAGCCAAGGTATCTTCAATGAGCAGTTCTTC
V: TRBV7-2; J: TRBJ2-3; D: NA; size: once; CDR3: CASSLRRKDTQYF; DNA: TGTGCCAGCAGCCTACGACGTAAAGATACGCAGTATTTT
V: TRBV7-2; J: TRBJ2-1; D: NA; size: NA; CDR3: CASSSPRTTNEQFF; DNA: TGTGCCAGCAGCTCCCCCCGGACTACCAATGAGCAGTTCTTC
V: TRBV9; J: TRBJ2-3; D: NA; size: NA; CDR3: CASSVDATDTQYF; DNA: TGTGCCAGCAGCGTAGATGCCACAGATACGCAGTATTTT
V: TRBV6-6; J: TRBJ2-7; D: TRBD2; size: once; CDR3: CASRQEWGGYEQYF; DNA: TGTGCCAGCAGACAGGAGTGGGGGGGTTACGAGCAGTACTTC
V: TRBV27; J: TRBJ2-1; D: NA; size: NA; CDR3: CASIEGGLRNEQFF; DNA: TGTGCCAGCATCGAGGGGGGGCTCAGGAATGAGCAGTTCTTC
V: TRBV28; J: TRBJ2-6; D: NA; size: NA; CDR3: CASRTYGANVLTF; DNA: TGTGCCAGCAGGACCTATGGGGCCAACGTCCTGACTTTC
V: TRBV30; J: TRBJ1-1; D: NA; size: NA; CDR3: CAWNPGGGHTEAFF; DNA: TGTGCCTGGAATCCTGGAGGGGGTCACACTGAAGCTTTCTTT
V: TRBV5-1; J: TRBJ2-7; D: TRBD2; size: NA; CDR3: CASSPGGTSNEQYF; DNA: TGCGCCAGCAGCCCGGGAGGGACTAGCAACGAGCAGTACTTC
V: TRBV5-4; J: TRBJ1-2; D: NA; size: NA; CDR3: CASKRGGGYTF; DNA: TGTGCCAGCAAGAGGGGCGGGGGCTACACCTTC
V: TRBV29-1; J: TRBJ2-1; D: TRBD1; size: NA; CDR3: CSVRDRLYNEQFF; DNA: TGCAGCGTTCGGGACAGACTATACAATGAGCAGTTCTTC
V: TRBV7-9; J: TRBJ2-1; D: NA; size: once; CDR3: CAASSVDEQFF; DNA: TGTGCCGCCTCAAGCGTCGATGAGCAGTTCTTC
V: TRBV7-2; J: TRBJ2-7; D: TRBD2; size: NA; CDR3: CASSLASGWHEQYF; DNA: TGTGCCAGCAGCTTAGCTAGCGGGTGGCACGAGCAGTACTTC
V: TRBV27; J: TRBJ2-7; D: TRBD2; size: NA; CDR3: CASSSPRLAGSYEQYF; DNA: TGTGCCAGCAGTTCCCCGAGACTAGCGGGATCGTACGAGCAGTACTTC
V: TRBV28; J: TRBJ2-5; D: TRBD2; size: NA; CDR3: CASRAGTSGILETQYF; DNA: TGTGCCAGCAGGGCCGGGACTAGCGGGATACTAGAGACCCAGTACTTC
V: TRBV7-2; J: TRBJ2-5; D: NA; size: NA; CDR3: CASSPPGGYQETQYF; DNA: TGTGCCAGCAGCCCGCCCGGGGGTTACCAAGAGACCCAGTACTTC
V: TRBV23-1; J: TRBJ2-7; D: NA; size: NA; CDR3: CASSQVSGLSYEQYF; DNA: TGCGCCAGCAGTCAAGTCTCAGGGCTCTCCTACGAGCAGTACTTC
V: TRBV19; J: TRBJ2-7; D: TRBD2; size: NA; CDR3: CVSSTGTRLNYEQYF; DNA: TGTGTCAGTAGTACCGGGACTAGATTAAACTACGAGCAGTACTTC
V: TRBV10-1; J: TRBJ1-5; D: NA; size: NA; CDR3: CASRAFSYSNQPQHF; DNA: TGCGCCAGCAGGGCTTTCTCTTATAGCAATCAGCCCCAGCATTTT
V: TRBV7-9; J: TRBJ1-5; D: NA; size: NA; CDR3: CASSSTGGNQPQHF; DNA: TGTGCCAGCAGCTCAACGGGGGGGAATCAGCCCCAGCATTTT
V: TRBV5-1; J: TRBJ2-3; D: NA; size: few; CDR3: CASSLNAGIDTQYF; DNA: TGCGCCAGCAGCTTGAACGCGGGAATAGATACGCAGTATTTT
V: TRBV30; J: TRBJ2-3; D: NA; size: NA; CDR3: CAWSTRLTDTQYF; DNA: TGTGCCTGGAGCACTAGACTAACAGATACGCAGTATTTT
V: TRBV29-1; J: TRBJ2-3; D: TRBD2; size: NA; CDR3: CTIREGVVTDTQYF; DNA: TGCACTATCAGGGAGGGAGTGGTCACAGATACGCAGTATTTT
V: TRBV9; J: TRBJ2-3; D: NA; size: few; CDR3: CASSVETGRDTQYF; DNA: TGTGCCAGCAGCGTAGAAACAGGTCGAGATACGCAGTATTTT
V: TRBV28; J: TRBJ2-7; D: TRBD1; size: NA; CDR3: CASSQPGQGGDEQYF; DNA: TGTGCCAGCAGTCAACCGGGACAGGGGGGAGACGAGCAGTACTTC
V: TRBV11-2; J: TRBJ2-3; D: NA; size: NA; CDR3: CASSSTGVQDTQYF; DNA: TGTGCCAGCAGCTCCACCGGGGTCCAAGATACGCAGTATTTT
V: TRBV18; J: TRBJ2-3; D: NA; size: NA; CDR3: CASSPKGILPDTDTQYF; DNA: TGTGCCAGCTCACCAAAGGGGATCCTGCCCGACACAGATACGCAGTATTTT
V: TRBV30; J: TRBJ2-5; D: NA; size: once; CDR3: CAWKDLRETQYF; DNA: TGTGCCTGGAAGGACCTAAGGGAGACCCAGTACTTC
V: TRBV28; J: TRBJ2-2; D: NA; size: NA; CDR3: CASRGQGNTGELFF; DNA: TGTGCCAGCAGGGGGCAAGGGAACACCGGGGAGCTGTTTTTT
V: TRBV6-1; J: TRBJ2-7; D: NA; size: NA; CDR3: CASTREGGYEQYF; DNA: TGTGCCAGCACCCGGGAAGGGGGATATGAGCAGTACTTC
V: TRBV7-8; J: TRBJ2-7; D: NA; size: NA; CDR3: CASRRTEISYEQYF; DNA: TGTGCCAGCAGGAGGACAGAGATTTCCTACGAGCAGTACTTC